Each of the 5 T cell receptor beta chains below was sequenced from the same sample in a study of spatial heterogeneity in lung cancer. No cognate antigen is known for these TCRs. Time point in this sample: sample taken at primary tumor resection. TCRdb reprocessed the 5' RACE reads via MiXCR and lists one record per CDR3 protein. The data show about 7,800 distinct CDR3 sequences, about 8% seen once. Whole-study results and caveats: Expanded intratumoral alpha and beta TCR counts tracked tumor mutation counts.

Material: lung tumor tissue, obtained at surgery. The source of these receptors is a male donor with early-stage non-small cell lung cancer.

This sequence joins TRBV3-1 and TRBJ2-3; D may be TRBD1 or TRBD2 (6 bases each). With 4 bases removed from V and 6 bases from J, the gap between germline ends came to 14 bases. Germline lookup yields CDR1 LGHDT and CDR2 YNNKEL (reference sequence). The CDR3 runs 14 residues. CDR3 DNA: TGTGCCAGCAGCCCGCCTGGGGGGCGCGATACGCAGTATTTT. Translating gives CASSPPGGRDTQYF.

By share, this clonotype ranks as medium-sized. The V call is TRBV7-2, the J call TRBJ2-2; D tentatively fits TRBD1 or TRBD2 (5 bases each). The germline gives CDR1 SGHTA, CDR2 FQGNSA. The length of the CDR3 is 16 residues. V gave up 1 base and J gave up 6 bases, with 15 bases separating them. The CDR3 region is CASSLDSNRGAGELFF. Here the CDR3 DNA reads TGTGCCAGCAGCTTAGACTCAAACAGAGGGGCCGGGGAGCTGTTTTTT.

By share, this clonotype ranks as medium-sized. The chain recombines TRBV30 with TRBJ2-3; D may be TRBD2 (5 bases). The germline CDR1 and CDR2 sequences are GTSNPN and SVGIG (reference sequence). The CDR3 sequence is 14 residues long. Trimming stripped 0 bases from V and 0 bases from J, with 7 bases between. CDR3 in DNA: TGTGCCTGGAGTGTTCAGCGGAGCACAGATACGCAGTATTTT. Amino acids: CAWSVQRSTDTQYF. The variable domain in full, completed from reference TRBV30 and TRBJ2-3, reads SQTIHQWPATLVQPVGSPLSLECTVEGTSNPNLYWYRQAAGRGLQLLFYSVGIGQISSEVPQNLSASRPQDRQFILSSKKLLLSDSGFYLCAWSVQRSTDTQYFGPGTRLTVL.

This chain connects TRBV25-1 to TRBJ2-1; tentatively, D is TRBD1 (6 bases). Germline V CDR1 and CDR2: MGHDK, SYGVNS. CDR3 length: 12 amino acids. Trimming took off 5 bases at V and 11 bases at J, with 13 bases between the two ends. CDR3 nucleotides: TGTGCCAGCAGTCAGGGGACGCACAAGCAGTTCTTC. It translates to CASSQGTHKQFF.

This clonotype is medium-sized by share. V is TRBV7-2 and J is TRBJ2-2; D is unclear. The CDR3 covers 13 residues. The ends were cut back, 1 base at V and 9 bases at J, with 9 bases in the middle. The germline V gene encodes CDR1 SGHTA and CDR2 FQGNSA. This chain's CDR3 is CASSLVVSRELFF. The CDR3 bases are TGTGCCAGCAGCTTAGTAGTGAGCCGGGAGCTGTTTTTT.